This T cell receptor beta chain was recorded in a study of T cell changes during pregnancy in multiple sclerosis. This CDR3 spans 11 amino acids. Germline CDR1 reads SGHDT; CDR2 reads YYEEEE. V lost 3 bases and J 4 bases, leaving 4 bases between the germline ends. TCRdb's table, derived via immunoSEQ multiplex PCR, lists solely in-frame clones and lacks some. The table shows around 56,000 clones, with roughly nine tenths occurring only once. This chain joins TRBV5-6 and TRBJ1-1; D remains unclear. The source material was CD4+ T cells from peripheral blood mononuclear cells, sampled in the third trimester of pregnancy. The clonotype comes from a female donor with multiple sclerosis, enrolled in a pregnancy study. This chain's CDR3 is CASSYSTEAFF. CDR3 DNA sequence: TGTGCCAGCAGCTACTCCACTGAAGCTTTCTTT.